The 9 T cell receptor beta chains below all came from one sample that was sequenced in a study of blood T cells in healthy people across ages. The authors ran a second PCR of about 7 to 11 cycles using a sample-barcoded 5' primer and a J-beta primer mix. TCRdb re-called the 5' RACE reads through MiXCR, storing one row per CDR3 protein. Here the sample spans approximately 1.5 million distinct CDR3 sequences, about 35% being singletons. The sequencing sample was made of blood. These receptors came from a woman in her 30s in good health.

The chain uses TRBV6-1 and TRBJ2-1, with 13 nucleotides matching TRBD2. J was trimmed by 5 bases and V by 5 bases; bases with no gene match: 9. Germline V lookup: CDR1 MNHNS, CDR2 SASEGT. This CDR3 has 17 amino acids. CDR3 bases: TGTGCCAGCAGTACAAGACTAGCGGGGGGACTCCACAATGAGCAGTTCTTC. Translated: CASSTRLAGGLHNEQFF.

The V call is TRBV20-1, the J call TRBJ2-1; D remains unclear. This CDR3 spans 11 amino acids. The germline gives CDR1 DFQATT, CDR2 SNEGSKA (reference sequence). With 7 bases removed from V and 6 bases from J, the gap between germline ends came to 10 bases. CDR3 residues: CSVYNPNEQFF. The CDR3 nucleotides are TGCAGTGTTTACAACCCCAATGAGCAGTTCTTC.

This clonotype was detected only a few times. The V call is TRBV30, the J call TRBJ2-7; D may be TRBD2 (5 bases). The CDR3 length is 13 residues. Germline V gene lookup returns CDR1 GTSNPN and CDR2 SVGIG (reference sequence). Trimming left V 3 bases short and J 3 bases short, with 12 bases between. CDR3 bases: TGTGCCTGGAGGAAACTAGAGTTCTACGAGCAGTACTTC. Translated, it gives CAWRKLEFYEQYF. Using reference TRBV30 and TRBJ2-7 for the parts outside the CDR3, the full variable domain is SQTIHQWPATLVQPVGSPLSLECTVEGTSNPNLYWYRQAAGRGLQLLFYSVGIGQISSEVPQNLSASRPQDRQFILSSKKLLLSDSGFYLCAWRKLEFYEQYFGPGTRLTVT.

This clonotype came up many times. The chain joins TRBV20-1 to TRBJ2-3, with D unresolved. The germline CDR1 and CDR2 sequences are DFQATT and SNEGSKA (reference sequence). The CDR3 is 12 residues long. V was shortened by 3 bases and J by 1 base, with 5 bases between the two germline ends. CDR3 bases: TGCAGTGCTAGGCGCGGCACAGATACGCAGTATTTT. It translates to CSARRGTDTQYF.

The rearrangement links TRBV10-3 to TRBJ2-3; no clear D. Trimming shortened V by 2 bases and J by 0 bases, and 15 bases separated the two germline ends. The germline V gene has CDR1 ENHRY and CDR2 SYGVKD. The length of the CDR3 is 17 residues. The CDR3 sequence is CAISEPRFDGSTDTQYF. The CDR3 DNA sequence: TGTGCCATCAGTGAGCCCCGATTCGACGGGAGCACAGATACGCAGTATTTT.

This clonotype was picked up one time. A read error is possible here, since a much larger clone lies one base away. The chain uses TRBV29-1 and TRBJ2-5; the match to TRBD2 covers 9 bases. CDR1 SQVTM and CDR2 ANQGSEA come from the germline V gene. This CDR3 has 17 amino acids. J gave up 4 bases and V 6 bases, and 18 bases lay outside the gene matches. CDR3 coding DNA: TGCAGCGTGCTGCGGTATCTAGCGGGATCTGGTGGAGAGACCCAGTACTTC. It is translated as CSVLRYLAGSGGETQYF.

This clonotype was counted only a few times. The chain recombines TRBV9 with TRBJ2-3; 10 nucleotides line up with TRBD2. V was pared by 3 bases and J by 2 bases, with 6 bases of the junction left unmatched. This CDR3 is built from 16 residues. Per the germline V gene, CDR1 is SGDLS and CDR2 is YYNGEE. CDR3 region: CASSAASGGPTDTQYF. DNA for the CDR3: TGTGCCAGCAGCGCGGCTAGCGGGGGTCCCACAGATACGCAGTATTTT.

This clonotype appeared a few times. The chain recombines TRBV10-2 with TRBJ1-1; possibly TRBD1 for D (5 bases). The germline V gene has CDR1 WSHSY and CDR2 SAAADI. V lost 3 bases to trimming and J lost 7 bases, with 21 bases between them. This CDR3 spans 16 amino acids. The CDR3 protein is CASSDFYRSPGGEAFF. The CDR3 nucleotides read TGCGCCAGCAGTGATTTCTACAGGAGCCCGGGGGGTGAAGCTTTCTTT.

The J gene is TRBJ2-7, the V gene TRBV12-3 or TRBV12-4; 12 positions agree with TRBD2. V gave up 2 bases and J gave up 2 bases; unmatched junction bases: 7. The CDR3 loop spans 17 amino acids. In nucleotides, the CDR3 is TGTGCCAGCAGTTTAAGTGGGCTAGCGGGGGGGCCCTACGAGCAGTACTTC. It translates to CASSLSGLAGGPYEQYF.